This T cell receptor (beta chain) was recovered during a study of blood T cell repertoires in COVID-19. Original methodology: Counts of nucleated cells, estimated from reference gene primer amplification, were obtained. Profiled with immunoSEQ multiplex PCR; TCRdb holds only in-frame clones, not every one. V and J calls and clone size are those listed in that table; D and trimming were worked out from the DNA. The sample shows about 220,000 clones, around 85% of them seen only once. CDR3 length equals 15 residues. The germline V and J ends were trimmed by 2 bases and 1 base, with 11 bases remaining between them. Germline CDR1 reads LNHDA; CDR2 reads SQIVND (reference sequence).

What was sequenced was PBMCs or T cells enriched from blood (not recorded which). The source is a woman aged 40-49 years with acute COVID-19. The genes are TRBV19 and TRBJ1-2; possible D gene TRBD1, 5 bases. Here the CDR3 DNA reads TGTGCCAGTAGTATACAGGGTGCTTATAACTATGGCTACACCTTC. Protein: CASSIQGAYNYGYTF.